The entry that follows covers one TCR beta chain sequence. The entry originates in a study of CD8 T cells in ankylosing spondylitis. J gave up 5 bases and V 5 bases, and 4 bases lay outside the gene matches. This CDR3 spans 15 amino acids. TCRdb redid the calling of the 5' RACE reads with MiXCR, one entry per CDR3 protein. Of 300,000 to 400,000 distinct CDR3 sequences listed, roughly 15% are singletons. Sequencing was carried out using blood, either unsorted or a sorted T cell fraction (not recorded which). This receptor was identified in a male donor with ankylosing spondylitis or in good health (not recorded which). V is TRBV12-3 or TRBV12-4 and J is TRBJ2-2, with 11 bases identical to TRBD2. CDR3 coding DNA: TGTGCCAGCAGTCTGACTAGCGGGATTACCGGGGAGCTGTTTTTT. Encoded protein: CASSLTSGITGELFF.